This TCR beta chain was profiled in a study of cytomegalovirus exposure and HLA in healthy donors. Primers: 60 Vbeta forward and 13 Jbeta reverse. TCRdb's table, derived via immunoSEQ multiplex PCR, lists solely in-frame clones and lacks some. The sample has roughly 200,000 clones; approximately 79% are singletons. CDR3 length: 17 amino acids. Concerning this clone: Antigen specificity is unknown.

Study results and limitations: Most TCR sequences were uncommon, yet certain public TCRs appeared in many donors. Looking again later, the authors saw that most CMV-associated TCR beta chains seemed HLA-restricted.

The sequence was collected from a girl between 5 and 17 years old in good health and CMV-seropositive. The V and J genes are TRBV1 and TRBJ1-4. TRBV1 is listed as a pseudogene. Sequencing used PBMCs. CDR3 DNA: TGCACCAGCAGCCCCTACCCTATACCCGCAACTAATGAAAAACTGTTTTTT. Its protein product is CTSSPYPIPATNEKLFF.